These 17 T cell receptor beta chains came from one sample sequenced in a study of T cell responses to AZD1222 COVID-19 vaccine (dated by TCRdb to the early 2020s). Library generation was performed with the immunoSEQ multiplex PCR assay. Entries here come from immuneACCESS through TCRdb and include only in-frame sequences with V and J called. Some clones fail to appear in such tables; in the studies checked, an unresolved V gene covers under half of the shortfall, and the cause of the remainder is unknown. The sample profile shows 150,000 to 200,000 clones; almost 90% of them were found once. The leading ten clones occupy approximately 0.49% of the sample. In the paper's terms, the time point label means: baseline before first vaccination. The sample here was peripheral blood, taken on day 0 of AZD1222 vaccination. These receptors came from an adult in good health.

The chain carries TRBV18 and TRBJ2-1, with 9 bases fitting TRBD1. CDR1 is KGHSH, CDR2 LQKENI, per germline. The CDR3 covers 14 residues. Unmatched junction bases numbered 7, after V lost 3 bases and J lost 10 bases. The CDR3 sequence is CASSPKQGALEQFF. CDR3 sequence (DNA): TGTGCCAGCTCACCGAAACAGGGGGCCTTGGAGCAGTTCTTC.

CDR3 amino acids: CASSWDSRSEQYF. In nucleotides, the CDR3 is TGTGCCAGCAGCTGGGACAGCCGCTCCGAGCAGTACTTC. V usage is TRBV11-3 and J usage is TRBJ2-7; 7 bases map to TRBD1. The CDR3 spans 13 residues. The germline CDR1 and CDR2 sequences are SGHNT and YENEEA. Trimming cost V 4 bases and J 6 bases; bases outside gene matches: 6.

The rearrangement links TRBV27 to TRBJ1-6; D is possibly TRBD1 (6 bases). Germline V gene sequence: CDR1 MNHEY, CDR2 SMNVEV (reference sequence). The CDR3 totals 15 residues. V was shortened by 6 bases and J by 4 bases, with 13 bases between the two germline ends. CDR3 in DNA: TGTGCCAGCAGCCCAGCGGGACAATATAATTCACCCCTCCACTTT. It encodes CASSPAGQYNSPLHF.

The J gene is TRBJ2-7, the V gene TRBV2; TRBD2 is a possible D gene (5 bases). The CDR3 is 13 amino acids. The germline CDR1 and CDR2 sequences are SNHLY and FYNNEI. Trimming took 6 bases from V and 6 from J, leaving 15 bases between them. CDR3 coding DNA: TGTGCCAGCAGCGCAGACCCCCGGGGCGAGCAGTACTTC. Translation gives CASSADPRGEQYF.

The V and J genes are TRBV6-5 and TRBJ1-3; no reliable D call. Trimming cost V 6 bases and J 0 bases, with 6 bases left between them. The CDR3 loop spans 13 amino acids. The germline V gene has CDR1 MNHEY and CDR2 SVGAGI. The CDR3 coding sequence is TGTGCCAGCAGAGCAGTCTCTGGAAACACCATATATTTT. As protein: CASRAVSGNTIYF.

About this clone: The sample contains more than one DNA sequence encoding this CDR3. CDR3 in amino acids: CASSVVGSGEQYF. The CDR3 DNA is TGTGCCAGCAGCGTAGTGGGTAGTGGCGAGCAGTACTTC. The chain joins TRBV9 to TRBJ2-7; no firm D call. Germline V lookup: CDR1 SGDLS, CDR2 YYNGEE. With 0 bases removed from V and 6 bases from J, the gap between germline ends came to 10 bases. The CDR3 runs 13 residues.

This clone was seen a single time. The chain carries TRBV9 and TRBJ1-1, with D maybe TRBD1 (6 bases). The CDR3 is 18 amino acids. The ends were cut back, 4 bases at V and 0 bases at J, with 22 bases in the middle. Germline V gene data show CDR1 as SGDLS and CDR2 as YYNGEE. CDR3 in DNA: TGTGCCAGCAGCAGCCGACCGGACAGTAGATTAATGAACACTGAAGCTTTCTTT. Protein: CASSSRPDSRLMNTEAFF.

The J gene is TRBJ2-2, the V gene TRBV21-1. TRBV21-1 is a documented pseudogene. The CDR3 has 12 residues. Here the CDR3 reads CASSNGTGELFF. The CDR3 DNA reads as TGTGCCAGCAGCAATGGGACCGGGGAGCTGTTTTTT.

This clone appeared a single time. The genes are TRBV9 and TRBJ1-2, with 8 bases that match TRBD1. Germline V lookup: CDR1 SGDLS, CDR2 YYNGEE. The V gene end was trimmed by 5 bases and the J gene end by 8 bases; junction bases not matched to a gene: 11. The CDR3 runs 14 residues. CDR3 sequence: CASSGFGQGGGYTF. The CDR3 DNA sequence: TGTGCCAGCAGTGGATTCGGACAGGGAGGCGGCTACACCTTC.

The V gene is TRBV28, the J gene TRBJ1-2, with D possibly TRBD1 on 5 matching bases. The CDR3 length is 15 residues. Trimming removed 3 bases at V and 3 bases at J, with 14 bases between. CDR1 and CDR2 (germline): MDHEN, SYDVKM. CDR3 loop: CASSFSQGIDYGYTF. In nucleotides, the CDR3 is TGTGCCAGCAGTTTCTCCCAGGGTATAGACTATGGCTACACCTTC.

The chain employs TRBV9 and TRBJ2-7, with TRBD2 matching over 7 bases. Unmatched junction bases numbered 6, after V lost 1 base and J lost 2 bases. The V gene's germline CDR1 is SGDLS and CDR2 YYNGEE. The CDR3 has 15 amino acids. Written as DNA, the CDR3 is TGTGCCAGCAGCGTAATGGAGGGAGGGCCCTACGAGCAGTACTTC. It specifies CASSVMEGGPYEQYF.

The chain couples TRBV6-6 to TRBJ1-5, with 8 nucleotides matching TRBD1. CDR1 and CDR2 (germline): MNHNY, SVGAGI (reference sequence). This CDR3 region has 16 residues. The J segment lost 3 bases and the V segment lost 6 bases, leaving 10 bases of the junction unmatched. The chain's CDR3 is CASSYGQGGNNQPQHF. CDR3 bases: TGTGCCAGCAGCTACGGACAGGGAGGGAACAATCAGCCCCAGCATTTT.

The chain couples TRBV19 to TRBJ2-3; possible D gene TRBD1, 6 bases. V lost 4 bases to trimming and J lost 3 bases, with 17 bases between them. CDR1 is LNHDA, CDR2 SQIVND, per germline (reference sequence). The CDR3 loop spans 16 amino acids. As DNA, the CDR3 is TGTGCCAGTAGTAGCACCCCCGCCAGGGGTACAGATACGCAGTATTTT. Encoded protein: CASSSTPARGTDTQYF.

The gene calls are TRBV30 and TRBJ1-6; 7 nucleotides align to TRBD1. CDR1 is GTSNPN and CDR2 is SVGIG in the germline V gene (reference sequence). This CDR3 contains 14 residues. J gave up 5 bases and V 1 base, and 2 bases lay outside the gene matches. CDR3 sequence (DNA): TGTGCCTGGAGTGCAGGGGGAGATAATTCACCCCTCCACTTT. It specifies CAWSAGGDNSPLHF.

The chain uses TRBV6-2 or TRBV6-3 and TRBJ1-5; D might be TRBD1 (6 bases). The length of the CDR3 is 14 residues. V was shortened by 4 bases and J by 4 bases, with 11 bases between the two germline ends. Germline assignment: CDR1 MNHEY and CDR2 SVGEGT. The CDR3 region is CASSSTGTNQPQHF. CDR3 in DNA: TGTGCCAGCAGTTCAACAGGGACTAATCAGCCCCAGCATTTT.

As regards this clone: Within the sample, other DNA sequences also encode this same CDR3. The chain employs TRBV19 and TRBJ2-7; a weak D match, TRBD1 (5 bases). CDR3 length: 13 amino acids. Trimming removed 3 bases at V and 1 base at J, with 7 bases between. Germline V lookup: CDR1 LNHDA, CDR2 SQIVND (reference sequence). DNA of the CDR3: TGTGCCAGTAGTATTCAGGGTTCCTACGAGCAGTACTTC. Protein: CASSIQGSYEQYF. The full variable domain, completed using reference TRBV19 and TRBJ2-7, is DGGITQSPKYLFRKEGQNVTLSCEQNLNHDAMYWYRQDPGQGLRLIYYSQIVNDFQKGDIAEGYSVSREKKESFPLTVTSAQKNPTAFYLCASSIQGSYEQYFGPGTRLTVT.

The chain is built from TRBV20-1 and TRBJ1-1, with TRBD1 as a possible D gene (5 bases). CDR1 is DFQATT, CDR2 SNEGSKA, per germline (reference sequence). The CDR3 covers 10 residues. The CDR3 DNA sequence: TGCAGCGCACCCACAGGTGAAGCTTTCTTT. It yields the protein CSAPTGEAFF.